Here is one T cell receptor beta chain with its context. This receptor's antigen is unknown. The sample holds no much larger clone one base away, and base qualities are not on file. These data belong to a study of blood T cell repertoires in COVID-19 (dated by TCRdb to about 2020). Some background on the complete study: Samples from collaborators originated in the United States, Italy and Spain and spanned both the acute and convalescent phases of COVID-19. The prospective study material was composed of cDNA or gDNA derived from T cells, B-cell-depleted T cells, or PBMCs. Deeply sampled blood TCRbeta repertoires from subjects exposed to, actively infected with, or recovered from COVID-19 were included in the dataset. The repertoires were released in a freely available public database meant as a resource for research on the immune response to SARS-CoV-2. The samples were drawn from two sources: the first 160 participants of the ongoing ImmuneRACE study, and about 1,300 subjects contributed by 6 global collaborators. Nearly every sample came with metadata listing a de-identified subject ID, COVID-19 status, age in years and sex. Where available, HLA class I and class II types were taken from metadata supplied by the sample provider and were not determined by assay-based typing. What the authors observed across the whole study: The amount of clinical and demographic metadata varied by source and participant and was provided uncurated.

The CDR3 holds 14 amino acids from the cysteine to the phenylalanine. The CDR3 DNA has 42 bases and is translated from base 1. V is shortened by 4 bases, J by 1 base, and the region joining them spans 11 bases. The germline V gene yields SGHRS for CDR1 and YFSETQ for CDR2. TCRbeta CDR3 regions were amplified from genomic DNA using the immunoSEQ Assay, a bias-controlled multiplex PCR. Per the authors' processing: The number of nucleated cells in each sample was estimated from the amplification of reference gene primers within the assay. To quantify the absolute abundance of each unique TCRbeta CDR3 rearrangement, sequence reads were collapsed and filtered. Productive Simpson clonality was computed per sample as the square root of Simpson's diversity index over productive rearrangements. In TCRdb, the immuneACCESS table is reduced to in-frame sequences with V and J assigned. These tables do not hold every clone; where another copy was compared, an unresolved V gene accounts for under half, and the others remain unexplained. V, J and clone size are those of that table, while D and trimming were read from the DNA. For this sample there are about 110,000 clones; 69% appear just once. The ten largest clones take up approximately 5.9% of the sample.

Whole blood was collected in K2EDTA tubes by collaborating institutions according to the institutions' own protocols. For TCRbeta analysis, collaborators shipped samples as frozen whole blood, isolated PBMCs, or DNA extracted from either of those sample types. This receptor was taken from a man older than 75 with acute or convalescent COVID-19. The chain couples TRBV5-1 to TRBJ2-5; the D gene is possibly TRBD2, with 5 bases matching. Specimen: peripheral blood. The CDR3 amino acid sequence is: CASSTGLIQETQYF. In nucleotide form, the sequence is TGCGCCAGCAGCACTGGACTGATCCAAGAGACCCAGTACTTC. This CDR3, with the reference TRBV5-1 and TRBJ2-5 proteins standing in past its ends, gives the full variable domain KAGVTQTPRYLIKTRGQQVTLSCSPISGHRSVSWYQQTPGQGLQFLFEYFSETQRNKGNFPGRFSGRQFSNSRSEMNVSTLELGDSALYLCASSTGLIQETQYFGPGTRLLVL.